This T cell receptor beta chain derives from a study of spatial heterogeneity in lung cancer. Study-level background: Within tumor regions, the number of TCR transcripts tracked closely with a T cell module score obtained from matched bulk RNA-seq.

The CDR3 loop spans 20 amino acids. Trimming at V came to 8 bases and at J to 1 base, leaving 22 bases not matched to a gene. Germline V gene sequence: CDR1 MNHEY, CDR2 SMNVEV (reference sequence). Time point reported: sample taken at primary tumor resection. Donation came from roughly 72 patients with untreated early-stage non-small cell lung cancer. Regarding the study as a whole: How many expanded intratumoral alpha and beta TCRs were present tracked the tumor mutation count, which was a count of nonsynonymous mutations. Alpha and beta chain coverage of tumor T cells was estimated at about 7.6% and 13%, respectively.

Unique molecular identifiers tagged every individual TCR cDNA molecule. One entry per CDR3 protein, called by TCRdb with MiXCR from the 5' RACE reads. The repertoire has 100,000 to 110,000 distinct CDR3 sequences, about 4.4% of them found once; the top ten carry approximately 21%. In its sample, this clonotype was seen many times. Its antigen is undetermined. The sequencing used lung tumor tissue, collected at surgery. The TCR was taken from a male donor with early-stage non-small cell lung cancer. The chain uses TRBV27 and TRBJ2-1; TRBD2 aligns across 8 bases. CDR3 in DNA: TGTGCCAGCCCCCTCCAAGGGAGGGGGACTAGTTATGGGTCCTACAATGAGCAGTTCTTC. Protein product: CASPLQGRGTSYGSYNEQFF.